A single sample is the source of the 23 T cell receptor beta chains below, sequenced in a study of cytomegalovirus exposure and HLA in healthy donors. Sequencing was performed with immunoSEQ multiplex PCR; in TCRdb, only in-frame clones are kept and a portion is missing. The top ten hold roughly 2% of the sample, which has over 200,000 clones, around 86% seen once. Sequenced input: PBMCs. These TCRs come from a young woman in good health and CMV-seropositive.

CDR3: CASSLRQSSSSYEQYF. The DNA of the CDR3 is TGTGCCAGCAGCTTAAGACAGTCCTCAAGCTCCTACGAGCAGTACTTC. V is TRBV7-6 and J is TRBJ2-7, with D maybe TRBD1 (5 bases). This CDR3 is 16 amino acids long. Deletions cut 2 bases from V and 0 bases from J, with 14 bases between. CDR1 is SGHVS, CDR2 FNYEAQ, per germline.

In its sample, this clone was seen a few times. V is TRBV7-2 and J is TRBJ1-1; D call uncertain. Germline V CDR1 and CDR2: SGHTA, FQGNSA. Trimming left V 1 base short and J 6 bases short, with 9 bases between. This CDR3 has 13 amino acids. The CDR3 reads CASSLVARAEAFF. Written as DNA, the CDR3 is TGTGCCAGCAGCTTAGTGGCACGTGCTGAAGCTTTCTTT.

CDR3 bases: TGTGCCAGCAGCTTGGTAGCGGGAGTTAACTACAATGAGCAGTTCTTC. The encoded protein is CASSLVAGVNYNEQFF. The V and J genes are TRBV7-3 and TRBJ2-1; 9 bases are a match to TRBD2. Germline CDR1 SGHTA, CDR2 FQGTGA. With 3 bases clipped from V and 3 bases from J, the junction kept 6 bases outside the gene matches. The CDR3 has 16 amino acids.

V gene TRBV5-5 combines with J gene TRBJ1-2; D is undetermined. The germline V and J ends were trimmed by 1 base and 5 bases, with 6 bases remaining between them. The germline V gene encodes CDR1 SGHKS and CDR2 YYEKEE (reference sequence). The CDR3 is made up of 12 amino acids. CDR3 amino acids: CASSLTEYGYTF. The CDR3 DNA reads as TGTGCCAGCAGCTTGACAGAATATGGCTACACCTTC.

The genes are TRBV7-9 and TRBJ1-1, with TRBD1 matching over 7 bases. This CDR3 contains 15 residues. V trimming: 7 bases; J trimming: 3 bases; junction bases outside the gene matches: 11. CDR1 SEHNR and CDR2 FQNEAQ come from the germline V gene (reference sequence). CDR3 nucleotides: TGTGCCAGCAAAGGGGGCCCTACATGGGACACTGAAGCTTTCTTT. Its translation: CASKGGPTWDTEAFF.

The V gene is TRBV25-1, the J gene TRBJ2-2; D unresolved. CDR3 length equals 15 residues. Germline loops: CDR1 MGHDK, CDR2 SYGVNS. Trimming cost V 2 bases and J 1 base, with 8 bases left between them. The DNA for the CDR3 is TGTGCCAGCAGTGAACCAGACAAGAACACCGGGGAGCTGTTTTTT. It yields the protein CASSEPDKNTGELFF.

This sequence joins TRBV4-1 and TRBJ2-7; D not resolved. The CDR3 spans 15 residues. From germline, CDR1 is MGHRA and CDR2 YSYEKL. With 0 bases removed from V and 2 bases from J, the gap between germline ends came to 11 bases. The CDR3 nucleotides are TGCGCCAGCAGCCAAGAGGATGCGGAACCCTACGAGCAGTACTTC. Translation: CASSQEDAEPYEQYF.

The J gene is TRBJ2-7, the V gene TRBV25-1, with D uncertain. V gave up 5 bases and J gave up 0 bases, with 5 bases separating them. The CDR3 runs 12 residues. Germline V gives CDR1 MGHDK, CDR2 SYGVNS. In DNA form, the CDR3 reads TGTGCCAGCAGTTATAGCTCCTACGAGCAGTACTTC. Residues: CASSYSSYEQYF.

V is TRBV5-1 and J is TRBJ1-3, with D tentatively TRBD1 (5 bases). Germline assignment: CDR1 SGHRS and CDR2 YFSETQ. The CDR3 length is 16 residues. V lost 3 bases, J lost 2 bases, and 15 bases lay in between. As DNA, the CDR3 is TGCGCCAGCAGCTGGGGGGTTTTAGACACTGGAAACACCATATATTTT. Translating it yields CASSWGVLDTGNTIYF. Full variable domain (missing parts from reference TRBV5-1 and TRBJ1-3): KAGVTQTPRYLIKTRGQQVTLSCSPISGHRSVSWYQQTPGQGLQFLFEYFSETQRNKGNFPGRFSGRQFSNSRSEMNVSTLELGDSALYLCASSWGVLDTGNTIYFGEGSWLTVV.

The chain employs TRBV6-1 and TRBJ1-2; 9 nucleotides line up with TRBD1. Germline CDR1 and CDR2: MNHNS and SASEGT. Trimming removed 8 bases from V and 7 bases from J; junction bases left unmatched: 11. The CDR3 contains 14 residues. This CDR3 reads CASEIIQGASGYTF. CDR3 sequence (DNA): TGTGCCAGCGAAATCATACAGGGGGCGAGTGGCTACACCTTC.

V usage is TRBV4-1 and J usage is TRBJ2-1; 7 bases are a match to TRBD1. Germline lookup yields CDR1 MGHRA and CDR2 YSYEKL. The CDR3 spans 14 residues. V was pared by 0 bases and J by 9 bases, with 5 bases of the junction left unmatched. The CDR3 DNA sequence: TGCGCCAGCAGCCAAGATAACAGGGGCACTGAGCAGTTCTTC. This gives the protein CASSQDNRGTEQFF.

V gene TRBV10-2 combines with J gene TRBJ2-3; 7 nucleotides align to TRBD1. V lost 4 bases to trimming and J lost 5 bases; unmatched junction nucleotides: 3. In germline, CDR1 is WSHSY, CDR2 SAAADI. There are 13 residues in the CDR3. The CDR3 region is CASSADREDTQYF. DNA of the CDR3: TGCGCCAGCAGTGCTGACAGGGAAGATACGCAGTATTTT.

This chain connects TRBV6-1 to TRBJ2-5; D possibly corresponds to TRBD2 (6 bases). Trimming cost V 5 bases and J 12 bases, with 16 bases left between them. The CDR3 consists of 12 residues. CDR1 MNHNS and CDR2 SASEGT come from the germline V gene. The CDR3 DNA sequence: TGTGCCAGCAGTCCGCGGGACGGTTTAAAGTACTTC. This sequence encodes CASSPRDGLKYF.

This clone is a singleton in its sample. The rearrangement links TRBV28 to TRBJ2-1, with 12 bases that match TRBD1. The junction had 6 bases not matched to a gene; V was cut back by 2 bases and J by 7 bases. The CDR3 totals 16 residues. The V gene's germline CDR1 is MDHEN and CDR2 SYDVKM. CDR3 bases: TGTGCCAGCAGTTTACTTCCGGGACAGGGGGCGAATGAGCAGTTCTTC. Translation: CASSLLPGQGANEQFF.

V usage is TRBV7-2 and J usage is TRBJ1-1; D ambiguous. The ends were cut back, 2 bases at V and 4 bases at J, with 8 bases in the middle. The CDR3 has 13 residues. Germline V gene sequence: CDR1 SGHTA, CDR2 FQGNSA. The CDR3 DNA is TGTGCCAGCAGCTTAAATCACGGCACTGAAGCTTTCTTT. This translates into CASSLNHGTEAFF.

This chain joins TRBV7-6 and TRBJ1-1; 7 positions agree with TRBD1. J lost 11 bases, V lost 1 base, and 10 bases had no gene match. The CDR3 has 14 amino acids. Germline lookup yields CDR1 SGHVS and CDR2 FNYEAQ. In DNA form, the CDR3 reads TGTGCCAGCAGCTTAGAGGCCTACGAGGGGGCGGCTTTCTTT. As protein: CASSLEAYEGAAFF. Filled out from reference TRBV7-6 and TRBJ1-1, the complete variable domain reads GAGVSQSPRYKVTKRGQDVALRCDPISGHVSLYWYRQALGQGPEFLTYFNYEAQQDKSGLPNDRFSAERPEGSISTLTIQRTEQRDSAMYRCASSLEAYEGAAFFGQGTRLTVV.

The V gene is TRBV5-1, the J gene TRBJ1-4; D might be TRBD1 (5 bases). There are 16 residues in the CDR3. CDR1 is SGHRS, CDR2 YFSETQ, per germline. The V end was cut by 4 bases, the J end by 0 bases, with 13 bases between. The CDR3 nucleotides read TGCGCCAGCAGCCCTCTTGACAGTGCAACTAATGAAAAACTGTTTTTT. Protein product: CASSPLDSATNEKLFF.

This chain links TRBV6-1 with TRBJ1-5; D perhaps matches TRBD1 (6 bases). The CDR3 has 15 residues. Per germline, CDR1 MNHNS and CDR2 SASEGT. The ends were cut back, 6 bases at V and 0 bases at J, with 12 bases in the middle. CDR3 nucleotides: TGTGCCAGCAGAGACAGGTTGTATAGCAATCAGCCCCAGCATTTT. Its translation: CASRDRLYSNQPQHF.

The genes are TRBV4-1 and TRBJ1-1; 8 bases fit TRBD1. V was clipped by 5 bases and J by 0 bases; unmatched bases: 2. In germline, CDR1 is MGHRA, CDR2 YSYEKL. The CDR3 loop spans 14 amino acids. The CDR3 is CASSATGVNTEAFF. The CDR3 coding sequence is TGCGCCAGCAGCGCGACAGGGGTGAACACTGAAGCTTTCTTT.

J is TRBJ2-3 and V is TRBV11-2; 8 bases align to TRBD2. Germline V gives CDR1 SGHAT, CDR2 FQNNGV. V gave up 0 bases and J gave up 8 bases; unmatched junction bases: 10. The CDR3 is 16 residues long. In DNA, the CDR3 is TGTGCCAGCAGCTTAGAACCGGGACTAGAACTCGGTACGCAGTATTTT. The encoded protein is CASSLEPGLELGTQYF.

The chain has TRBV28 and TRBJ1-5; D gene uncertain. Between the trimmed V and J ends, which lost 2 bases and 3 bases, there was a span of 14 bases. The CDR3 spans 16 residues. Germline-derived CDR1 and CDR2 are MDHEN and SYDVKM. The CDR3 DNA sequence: TGTGCCAGCAGTTTACAGGCCCGGCACATCAATCAGCCCCAGCATTTT. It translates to CASSLQARHINQPQHF.

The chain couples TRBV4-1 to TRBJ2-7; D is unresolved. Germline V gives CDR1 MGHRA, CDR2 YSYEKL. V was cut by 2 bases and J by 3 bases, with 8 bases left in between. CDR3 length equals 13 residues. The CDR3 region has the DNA TGCGCCAGCAGCCAACAAGAGTTCTACGAGCAGTACTTC. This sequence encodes CASSQQEFYEQYF.

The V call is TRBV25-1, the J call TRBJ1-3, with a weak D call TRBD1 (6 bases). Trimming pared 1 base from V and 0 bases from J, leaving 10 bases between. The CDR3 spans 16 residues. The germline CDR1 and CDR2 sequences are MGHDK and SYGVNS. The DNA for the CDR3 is TGTGCCAGCAGTGAATCGGTAGGGGGCTCTGGAAACACCATATATTTT. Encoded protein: CASSESVGGSGNTIYF.